The 16 T cell receptor beta chains listed next were all sequenced from one sample in a study of blood T cell repertoires in COVID-19. Profiled with immunoSEQ multiplex PCR; TCRdb holds only in-frame clones, not every one. The sample includes roughly 200,000 clones, roughly 81% of them seen just once. Sequenced sample: peripheral blood. The receptor set was obtained from a woman of 80 years or more with acute or convalescent COVID-19.

The V call is TRBV7-2, the J call TRBJ2-7; 8 bases match TRBD1. The trim removed 1 base at V and 0 bases at J, leaving 5 bases unmatched. The CDR3 contains 16 residues. The V gene's germline CDR1 is SGHTA and CDR2 FQGNSA. CDR3 nucleotide sequence: TGTGCCAGCAGCTTAGGGACAGGGACCCTCTCCTACGAGCAGTACTTC. It codes for CASSLGTGTLSYEQYF.

The chain has TRBV3-1 (or the pseudogene TRBV3-2) and TRBJ2-7; 8 bases align to TRBD2. This CDR3 is 18 amino acids long. After removal of 5 bases from V and 4 bases from J, the junction contained 19 bases not matched to a gene. Per the germline V gene, CDR1 is LGHDT and CDR2 is YNNKEL (reference sequence). The CDR3 bases are TGTGCCAGCAGCGATCTTCCAAATCGGGGCGGGAGGAGGTACGAGCAGTACTTC. Protein sequence: CASSDLPNRGGRRYEQYF.

The chain couples TRBV18 to TRBJ1-5; D is uncertain. Germline V gene sequence: CDR1 KGHSH, CDR2 LQKENI. Trimming stripped 6 bases from V and 4 bases from J, with 10 bases between. This CDR3 spans 13 amino acids. The CDR3 spells CASSYSGNQPQHF. For the CDR3, the DNA is TGTGCCAGCTCCTACAGCGGGAATCAGCCCCAGCATTTT.

This clone has only a few counts. CDR3 region: CASSRPGLAGGDTQYF. The CDR3 coding sequence is TGTGCCAGCAGTCGTCCGGGACTAGCGGGAGGTGATACGCAGTATTTT. The genes are TRBV28 and TRBJ2-3, with TRBD2 matching 15 bases. CDR3 length: 16 amino acids. V gave up 5 bases and J gave up 6 bases; unmatched junction bases: 6. CDR1 and CDR2 from the germline V gene are MDHEN and SYDVKM.

The chain is built from TRBV6-2 or TRBV6-3 and TRBJ1-5; the D is unclear. V gave up 5 bases and J gave up 6 bases, with 8 bases separating them. Per the germline V gene, CDR1 is MNHEY and CDR2 is SVGEGT. CDR3 length: 12 residues. CDR3 DNA sequence: TGTGCCAGCAGTGCAGGTCTTCAGCCCCAGCATTTT. Protein sequence: CASSAGLQPQHF.

The chain couples TRBV2 to TRBJ1-5, with D hard to call. The V end lost 6 bases, the J end lost 0 bases, and 12 bases lay between the germline ends. The CDR3 consists of 15 residues. CDR1 is SNHLY and CDR2 is FYNNEI in the germline V gene. The CDR3 sequence: CASSSVRNSNQPQHF. CDR3 bases: TGTGCCAGCAGCTCAGTACGAAATAGCAATCAGCCCCAGCATTTT.

A few counts support this clone. The J gene is TRBJ1-2, the V gene TRBV2, with D unclear. Per germline, CDR1 SNHLY and CDR2 FYNNEI. V lost 6 bases to trimming and J lost 8 bases, with 13 bases between them. This CDR3 has 12 amino acids. The CDR3 region is CASRRVEVGYTF. The CDR3 DNA reads TGTGCCAGCAGGAGGGTAGAAGTAGGCTACACCTTC.

The chain is built from TRBV7-9 and TRBJ2-5; D is possibly TRBD1 (5 bases). V lost 7 bases and J 3 bases, leaving 12 bases between the germline ends. This CDR3 contains 13 residues. Germline values: CDR1 SEHNR, CDR2 FQNEAQ (reference sequence). CDR3 DNA: TGTGCCAGCAACGACAGTCCTAAAGAGACCCAGTACTTC. Its translation is CASNDSPKETQYF.

The rearrangement uses TRBV4-3 and TRBJ2-3; TRBD2 agrees at 7 bases. CDR3 length: 19 amino acids. V lost 0 bases to trimming and J lost 5 bases; unmatched junction nucleotides: 17. The germline gives CDR1 LGHNA, CDR2 YSLEER. CDR3 nucleotide sequence: TGCGCCAGCAGCCAAGATCGAGGACGGTCTAGCGGAGTGGGAGATACGCAGTATTTT. Its translation: CASSQDRGRSSGVGDTQYF.

This sequence joins TRBV6-1 and TRBJ2-3; D may be TRBD2 (6 bases). This CDR3 comprises 16 residues. Looked up from germline, CDR1 is MNHNS and CDR2 is SASEGT. Trimming removed 2 bases at V and 4 bases at J, with 16 bases between. The CDR3 loop is CASSELARAMSDTQYF. Written as DNA, the CDR3 is TGTGCCAGCAGTGAACTAGCGCGGGCGATGTCAGATACGCAGTATTTT.

The chain employs TRBV6-5 and TRBJ1-4; D may be TRBD1 (6 bases). Per the germline V gene, CDR1 is MNHEY and CDR2 is SVGAGI. The V end lost 6 bases, the J end lost 6 bases, and 17 bases lay between the germline ends. This CDR3 contains 15 residues. CDR3 bases: TGTGCCAGCAGGTCAGACAGGATAGGGGATGAAAAACTGTTTTTT. It encodes CASRSDRIGDEKLFF.

The chain uses TRBV4-3 and TRBJ2-1; a possible D gene is TRBD2 (5 bases). Per germline, CDR1 LGHNA and CDR2 YSLEER. V was trimmed by 0 bases and J by 9 bases, leaving 12 bases between them. The CDR3 consists of 14 residues. This CDR3 is CASSQEIKRSEQFF. As DNA, the CDR3 is TGCGCCAGCAGCCAAGAAATTAAGCGGAGTGAGCAGTTCTTC.

This clone was found once. The chain links TRBV2 to TRBJ2-5; perhaps TRBD1 as D (5 bases). Germline V lookup: CDR1 SNHLY, CDR2 FYNNEI. V lost 4 bases and J 4 bases, leaving 10 bases between the germline ends. The CDR3 sequence is 13 residues long. The CDR3 DNA reads as TGTGCCAGCAGTGGACAGTACCGAGAGACCCAGTACTTC. This sequence encodes CASSGQYRETQYF. The whole variable domain, remainder taken from reference TRBV2 and TRBJ2-5, is EPEVTQTPSHQVTQMGQEVILRCVPISNHLYFYWYRQILGQKVEFLVSFYNNEISEKSEIFDDQFSVERPDGSNFTLKIRSTKLEDSAMYFCASSGQYRETQYFGPGTRLLVL.

The CDR3 DNA reads as TGTGCCAGCAGCAAGTCAGGCTACGAGCAGTACTTC. As protein: CASSKSGYEQYF. The chain is built from TRBV5-6 and TRBJ2-7; unclear D gene. The CDR3 runs 12 residues. V lost 4 bases and J 3 bases, leaving 8 bases between the germline ends. Per germline, CDR1 SGHDT and CDR2 YYEEEE.

The chain joins TRBV6-5 to TRBJ2-1, with D unresolved. V lost 2 bases to trimming and J lost 4 bases, with 12 bases between them. The CDR3 totals 15 residues. In germline, CDR1 is MNHEY, CDR2 SVGAGI. The CDR3 coding sequence is TGTGCCAGCAGTTACATCCGTGGGCCTTACAATGAGCAGTTCTTC. It codes for CASSYIRGPYNEQFF.

The rearrangement uses TRBV3-1 (or the pseudogene TRBV3-2) and TRBJ2-5, with 9 bases lining up with TRBD1. With 4 bases clipped from V and 5 bases from J, the junction kept 8 bases outside the gene matches. The CDR3 loop spans 15 amino acids. Germline V gene lookup returns CDR1 LGHDT and CDR2 YNNKEL (reference sequence). The CDR3 nucleotides are TGTGCCAGCAGCCGCGGACAGGGGCATCGGGAGACCCAGTACTTC. Translation: CASSRGQGHRETQYF.